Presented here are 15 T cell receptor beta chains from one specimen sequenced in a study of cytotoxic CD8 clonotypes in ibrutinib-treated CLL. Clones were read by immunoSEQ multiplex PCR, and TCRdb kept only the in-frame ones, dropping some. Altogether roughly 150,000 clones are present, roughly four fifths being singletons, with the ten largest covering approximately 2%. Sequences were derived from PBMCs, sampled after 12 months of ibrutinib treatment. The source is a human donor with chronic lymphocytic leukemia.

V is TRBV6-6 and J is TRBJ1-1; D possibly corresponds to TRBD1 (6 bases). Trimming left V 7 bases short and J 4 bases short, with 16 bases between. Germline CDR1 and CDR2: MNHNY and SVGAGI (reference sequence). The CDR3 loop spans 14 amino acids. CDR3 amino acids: CASTPTGRGTEAFF. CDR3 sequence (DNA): TGTGCCAGCACCCCCACAGGGCGGGGCACTGAAGCTTTCTTT.

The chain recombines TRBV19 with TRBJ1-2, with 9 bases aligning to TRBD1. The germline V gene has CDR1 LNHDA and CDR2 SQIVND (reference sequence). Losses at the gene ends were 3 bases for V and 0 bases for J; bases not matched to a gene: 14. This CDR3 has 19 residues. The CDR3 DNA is TGTGCCAGTAGTATTAGTCCGGGACAGGGATCCCAAGCTAACTATGGCTACACCTTC. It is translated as CASSISPGQGSQANYGYTF.

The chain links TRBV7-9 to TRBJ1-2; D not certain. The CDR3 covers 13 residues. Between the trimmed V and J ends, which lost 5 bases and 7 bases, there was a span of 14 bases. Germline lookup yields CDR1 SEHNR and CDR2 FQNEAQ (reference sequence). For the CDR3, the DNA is TGTGCCAGCAGCCAAACAGCATCTCCTGGCTACACCTTC. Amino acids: CASSQTASPGYTF.

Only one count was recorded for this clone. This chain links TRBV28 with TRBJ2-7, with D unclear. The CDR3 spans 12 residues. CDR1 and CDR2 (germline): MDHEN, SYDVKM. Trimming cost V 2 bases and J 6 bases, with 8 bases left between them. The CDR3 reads CASSLNLGEQYF. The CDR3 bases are TGTGCCAGCAGTTTAAATCTCGGCGAGCAGTACTTC. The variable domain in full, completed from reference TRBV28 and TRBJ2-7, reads DVKVTQSSRYLVKRTGEKVFLECVQDMDHENMFWYRQDPGLGLRLIYFSYDVKMKEKGDIPEGYSVSREKKERFSLILESASTNQTSMYLCASSLNLGEQYFGPGTRLTVT.

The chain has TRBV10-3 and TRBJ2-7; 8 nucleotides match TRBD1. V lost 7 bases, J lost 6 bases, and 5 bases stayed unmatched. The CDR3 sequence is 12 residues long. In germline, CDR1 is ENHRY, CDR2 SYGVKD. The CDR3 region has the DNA TGTGCCATCACTTCAGGGGGCGGCGAGCAGTACTTC. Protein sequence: CAITSGGGEQYF.

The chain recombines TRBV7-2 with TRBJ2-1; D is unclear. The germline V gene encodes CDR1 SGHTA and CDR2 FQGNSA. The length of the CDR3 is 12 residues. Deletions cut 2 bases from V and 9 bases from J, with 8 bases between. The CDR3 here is CASSLSMVEQFF. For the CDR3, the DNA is TGTGCCAGCAGCTTATCCATGGTTGAGCAGTTCTTC.

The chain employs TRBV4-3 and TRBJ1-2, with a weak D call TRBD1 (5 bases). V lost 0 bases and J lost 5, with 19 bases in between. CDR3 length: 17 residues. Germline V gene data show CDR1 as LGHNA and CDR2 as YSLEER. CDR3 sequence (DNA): TGCGCCAGCAGCCAAGATCCCCAGGGTGTCAGCTTGTATGGCTACACCTTC. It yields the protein CASSQDPQGVSLYGYTF.

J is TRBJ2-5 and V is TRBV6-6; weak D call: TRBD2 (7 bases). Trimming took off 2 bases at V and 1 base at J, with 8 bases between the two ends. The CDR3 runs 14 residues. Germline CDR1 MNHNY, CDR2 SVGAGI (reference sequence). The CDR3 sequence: CASSYGGAQETQYF. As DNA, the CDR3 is TGTGCCAGCAGTTACGGGGGGGCCCAAGAGACCCAGTACTTC.

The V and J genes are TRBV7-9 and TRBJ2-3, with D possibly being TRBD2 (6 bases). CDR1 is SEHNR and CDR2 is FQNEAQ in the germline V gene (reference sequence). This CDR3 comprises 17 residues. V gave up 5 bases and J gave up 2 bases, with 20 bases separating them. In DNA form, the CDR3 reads TGTGCCAGCAGCCTCAGGATTTCGGGACTGAACACAGATACGCAGTATTTT. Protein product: CASSLRISGLNTDTQYF.

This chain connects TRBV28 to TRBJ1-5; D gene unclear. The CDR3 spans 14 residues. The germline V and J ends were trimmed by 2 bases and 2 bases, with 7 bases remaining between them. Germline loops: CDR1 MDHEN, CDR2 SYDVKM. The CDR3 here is CASSLNGGNQPQHF. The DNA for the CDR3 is TGTGCCAGCAGTTTAAATGGGGGCAATCAGCCCCAGCATTTT.

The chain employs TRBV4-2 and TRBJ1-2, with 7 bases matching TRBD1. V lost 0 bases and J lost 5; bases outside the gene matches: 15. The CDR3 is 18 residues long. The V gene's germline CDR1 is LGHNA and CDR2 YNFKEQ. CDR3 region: CASSQDRVTGSRLYGYTF. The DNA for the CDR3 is TGTGCCAGCAGCCAAGATAGGGTGACAGGGTCCCGGTTATATGGCTACACCTTC.

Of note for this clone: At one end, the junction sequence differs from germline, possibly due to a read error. The CDR3 sequence is CASSLEEGQTDTQYF. The CDR3, as DNA: TGTGCTAGCAGCTTAGAAGAGGGACAGACAGATACGCAGTATTTT. The genes are TRBV7-7 and TRBJ2-3, with 7 bases aligning to TRBD1. Germline assignment: CDR1 SSHAT and CDR2 FNYEAQ (reference sequence). The CDR3 is 15 residues long.

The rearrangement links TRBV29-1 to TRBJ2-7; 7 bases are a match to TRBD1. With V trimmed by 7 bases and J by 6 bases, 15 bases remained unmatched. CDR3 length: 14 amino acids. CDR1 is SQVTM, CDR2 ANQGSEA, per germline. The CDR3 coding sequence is TGCAGCGGGGGACAGCACGAGGCAGTAGGCGAGCAGTACTTC. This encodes CSGGQHEAVGEQYF.

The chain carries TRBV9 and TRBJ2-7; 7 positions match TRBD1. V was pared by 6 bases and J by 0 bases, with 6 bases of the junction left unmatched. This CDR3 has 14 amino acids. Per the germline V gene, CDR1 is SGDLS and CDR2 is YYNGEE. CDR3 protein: CASTRDSSSYEQYF. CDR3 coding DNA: TGTGCCAGCACCCGGGACAGCAGCTCCTACGAGCAGTACTTC.

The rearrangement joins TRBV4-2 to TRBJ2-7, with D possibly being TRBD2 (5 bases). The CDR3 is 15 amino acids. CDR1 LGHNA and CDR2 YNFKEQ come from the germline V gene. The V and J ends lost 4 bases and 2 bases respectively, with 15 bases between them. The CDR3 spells CASSPNSGKPYEQYF. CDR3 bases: TGTGCCAGCAGCCCCAACTCGGGGAAACCCTACGAGCAGTACTTC.